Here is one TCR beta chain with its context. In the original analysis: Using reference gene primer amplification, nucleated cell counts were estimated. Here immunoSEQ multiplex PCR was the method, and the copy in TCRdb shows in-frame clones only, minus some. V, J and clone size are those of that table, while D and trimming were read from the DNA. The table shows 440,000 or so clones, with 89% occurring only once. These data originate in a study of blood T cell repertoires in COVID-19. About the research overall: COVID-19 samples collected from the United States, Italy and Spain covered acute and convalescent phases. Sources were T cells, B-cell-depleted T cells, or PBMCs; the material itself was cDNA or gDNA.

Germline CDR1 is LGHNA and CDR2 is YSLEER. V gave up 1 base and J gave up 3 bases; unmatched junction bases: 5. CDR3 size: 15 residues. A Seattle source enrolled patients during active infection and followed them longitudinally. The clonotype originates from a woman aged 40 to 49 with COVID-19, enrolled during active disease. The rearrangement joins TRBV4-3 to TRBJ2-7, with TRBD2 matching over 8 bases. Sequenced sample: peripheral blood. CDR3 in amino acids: CASSQVAGPDYEQYF. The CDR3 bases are TGCGCCAGCAGCCAAGTAGCGGGACCCGACTACGAGCAGTACTTC.